The rows below give T cell receptor beta chains drawn from one sample of a study of cytomegalovirus exposure and HLA in healthy donors. Data came from immunoSEQ multiplex PCR; TCRdb stores just in-frame clones and leaves some out. The sample contains some 150,000 clones, about four fifths of which appear only once. The sequencing sample was made of PBMCs. These receptors all come from a young woman in good health and CMV-seropositive. Both conserved end residues are part of each CDR3. D genes are given only for firm matches. Not every row has a clone size; where given, it reads once, few, many or a size class.

cdr3_nt cdr3_aa j_call clone_size d_call v_call
TGTGCAGGCTCGGCAGGGGGAACGGGCTACACCTTC CAGSAGGTGYTF TRBJ1-2 . TRBD1 TRBV2
TGTGCCAGCAGCAAAGCAGGGGGCTACGAGCAGCACTTC CASSKAGGYEQHF TRBJ2-7 . TRBD1 TRBV7-9
TGTGCCTGGAGTGTATGGGGCAGGACGTCACCCCTCCACTTT CAWSVWGRTSPLHF TRBJ1-6 . . TRBV30
TGTGCCAGCAGCTTAGTACTATCCCTATACGAGCAGTACTTC CASSLVLSLYEQYF TRBJ2-7 once . TRBV7-2
TGTGCCAGAGGAAAGCAGGGTTATGGCTACACCTTC CARGKQGYGYTF TRBJ1-2 . . TRBV2
TGTGCCAGCAGCGTATTCTCCTCCGACTATGGCTACACCTTC CASSVFSSDYGYTF TRBJ1-2 once . TRBV9
TGTGCCAGCAGCTTAATAACGGTGAACACTGAAGCTTTCTTT CASSLITVNTEAFF TRBJ1-1 . . TRBV7-2
TGTGCCAGCAGTCCCTCTCGGACAGGGGAACAGCCCCAGCATTTT CASSPSRTGEQPQHF TRBJ1-5 . TRBD1 TRBV2
TGCAGCGTTGGACAGGGGTCTAACTATGGCTACACCTTC CSVGQGSNYGYTF TRBJ1-2 . TRBD1 TRBV29-1
TGCGCCAGCAGCTTGACAGCCTACACTGAAGCTTTCTTT CASSLTAYTEAFF TRBJ1-1 . . TRBV5-1
TGCGCCAGCAGCCAAGAGAGCGGTCAGGACGACGAGACCCAGTACTTC CASSQESGQDDETQYF TRBJ2-5 . . TRBV4-3
TGTGCCAGCAGTTCTATGACGGACACGACCGGCCAAAAACTGTTTTTT CASSSMTDTTGQKLFF TRBJ1-4 . . TRBV6-6
TGTGCCAGCAGCCCCGGACAGGGGATCGTTGAGACCCAGTACTTC CASSPGQGIVETQYF TRBJ2-5 once TRBD1 TRBV2
TGTGCCAGCAGCTTAAAGGAGTTTAACACTGAAGCTTTCTTT CASSLKEFNTEAFF TRBJ1-1 . . TRBV7-9
TGTGCCAGCAGCTTGGGCGCGTCCTACGAGCAGTACTTC CASSLGASYEQYF TRBJ2-7 . . TRBV11-3
TGTGCCAGCAGTCGACAGGGCGGAATAGTGGGTGAGCAGTTCTTC CASSRQGGIVGEQFF TRBJ2-1 . TRBD1 TRBV9
TGTGCCAGCAGCCCCCTTGGACAGTACAACGGGGAGCTGTTTTTT CASSPLGQYNGELFF TRBJ2-2 . . TRBV7-2
TGTGCCAGCAGCCCTTTTGTAGGGGAGAACACTGAAGCTTTCTTT CASSPFVGENTEAFF TRBJ1-1 . . TRBV7-9
TGCGCCAGCAGCCAAATTAAGGACAGGGAGAATCAGCCCCAGCATTTT CASSQIKDRENQPQHF TRBJ1-5 few TRBD1 TRBV4-3
TGTGCCACCAGCAGAGGAACAGGGGGGGTGCAGGATGAAAAACTGTTTTTT CATSRGTGGVQDEKLFF TRBJ1-4 . TRBD1 TRBV15
TGTGCCAGCAGCTTATACACAGGGGGCACTGAAGCTTTCTTT CASSLYTGGTEAFF TRBJ1-1 few TRBD1 TRBV5-5
TGTGCCAGCAGTGAATCTGGGACAGGCTACCTCCGCCATGGCTACACCTTC CASSESGTGYLRHGYTF TRBJ1-2 once TRBD1 TRBV6-1
TGCGCCAGCAGCCTTAGACTAGCATCAGATACGCAGTATTTT CASSLRLASDTQYF TRBJ2-3 . TRBD2 TRBV4-1
TGTGCCAGCTCACCATCCAGTGGAGCTAACTATGGCTACACCTTC CASSPSSGANYGYTF TRBJ1-2 . . TRBV18
TGCGCCAGCAGCTTGGGGTACAGGGGAGTTCTCATGAGGAGTGAAAAACTGTTTTTT CASSLGYRGVLMRSEKLFF TRBJ1-4 . TRBD1 TRBV5-1
TGTGCCAGCAGCGTAGGAGGCGGGATACAAGAGACCCAGTACTTC CASSVGGGIQETQYF TRBJ2-5 . . TRBV9
TGCGCCAGCAGCGTTACAGGGTACACAGCTTTCTTT CASSVTGYTAFF TRBJ1-1 . . TRBV5-1
TGTGCCAGCAGCAGGGGGACTAGCGGGTACAATGAGCAGTTCTTC CASSRGTSGYNEQFF TRBJ2-1 once TRBD2 TRBV7-3
TGTGCCAGTAGTATCGGGACAGTTTTCCAAGAGACCCAGTACTTC CASSIGTVFQETQYF TRBJ2-5 once TRBD1 TRBV19
TGTGCCAGCAGCTTATTTGGACAGGGTACGAGGACTGAAGCTTTCTTT CASSLFGQGTRTEAFF TRBJ1-1 . TRBD1 TRBV5-6
TGTGCCAGCTCACCGGGGCCAGAGACCCAGTACTTC CASSPGPETQYF TRBJ2-5 . . TRBV18
TGTGCCAGCAGCTTAGACATGCCGCTTAGAGAGGACACTGAAGCTTTCTTT CASSLDMPLREDTEAFF TRBJ1-1 . . TRBV7-8
TGTGCCACCAGCAGAGATCGCCGCTCCCGGGGTTCACCCCTCCACTTT CATSRDRRSRGSPLHF TRBJ1-6 few . TRBV15